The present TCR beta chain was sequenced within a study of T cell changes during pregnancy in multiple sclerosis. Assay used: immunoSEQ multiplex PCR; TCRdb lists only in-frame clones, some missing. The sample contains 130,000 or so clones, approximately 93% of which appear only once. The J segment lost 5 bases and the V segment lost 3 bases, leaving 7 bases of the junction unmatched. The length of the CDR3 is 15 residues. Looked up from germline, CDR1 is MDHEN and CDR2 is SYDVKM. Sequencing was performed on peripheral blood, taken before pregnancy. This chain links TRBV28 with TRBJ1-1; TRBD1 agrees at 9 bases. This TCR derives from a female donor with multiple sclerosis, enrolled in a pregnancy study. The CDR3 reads CASSFMTGGRTEAFF. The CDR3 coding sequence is TGTGCCAGCAGTTTTATGACAGGGGGAAGAACTGAAGCTTTCTTT. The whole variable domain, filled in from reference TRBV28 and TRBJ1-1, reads DVKVTQSSRYLVKRTGEKVFLECVQDMDHENMFWYRQDPGLGLRLIYFSYDVKMKEKGDIPEGYSVSREKKERFSLILESASTNQTSMYLCASSFMTGGRTEAFFGQGTRLTVV.